These 5 T cell receptor beta chains came from one sample sequenced in a study of molecular identifiers for immune sequencing clone quantification. TCRdb ran MiXCR on the PCR reads and lists one entry per CDR3 protein. The table lists approximately 550,000 distinct CDR3 sequences, 25% of them singletons. Sequences were obtained from naive CD8+ T cells from blood, with Jurkat cell RNA spiked in. Subset given: FACS-sorted CD8+CD4-CCR7+CD45RA+ naive T cells. The receptors here all came from a human donor in good health. Some libraries in this study had Jurkat cell RNA spiked in.

This chain's CDR3 is CASSLTTGGPEQYF. The CDR3 nucleotides read TGTGCCAGCAGCTTAACGACAGGGGGCCCCGAGCAGTACTTC. The genes are TRBV7-9 and TRBJ2-7; the match to TRBD1 covers 10 bases. The V segment lost 2 bases and the J segment 6 bases; nucleotides outside the gene matches: 4. Germline CDR1 is SEHNR and CDR2 is FQNEAQ (reference sequence). This CDR3 is 14 amino acids long.

This clonotype was counted between two and nine times. The chain combines TRBV7-2 with TRBJ2-7; 10 positions agree with TRBD2. This CDR3 has 15 amino acids. Trimming took 4 bases from V and 7 from J; bases not matched to a gene: 10. Per the germline V gene, CDR1 is SGHTA and CDR2 is FQGNSA. CDR3: CASSSVAGGFWEQYF. In DNA form, the CDR3 reads TGTGCCAGCAGCTCCGTAGCGGGGGGTTTCTGGGAGCAGTACTTC.

A note on this clonotype: A much larger clone differs by one base, so this may be a read error. The genes are TRBV20-1 and TRBJ2-7, with 11 bases aligning to TRBD2. The CDR3 consists of 13 residues. CDR1 and CDR2 (germline): DFQATT, SNEGSKA (reference sequence). DNA for the CDR3: TGCAGTGCAAGACTAGCGGGGCACTACGAGCGGTACTTC. Amino acid sequence: CSARLAGHYERYF.

The rearrangement links TRBV6-2 or TRBV6-3 to TRBJ2-3; D gene ambiguous. Germline V gives CDR1 MNHEY, CDR2 SVGEGT. The CDR3 spans 13 residues. Trimming took off 8 bases at V and 2 bases at J, with 11 bases between the two ends. Here the CDR3 reads CASGQANTDTQYF. The DNA for the CDR3 is TGTGCCAGCGGCCAGGCGAACACAGATACGCAGTATTTT.

This clonotype was observed many times. The gene calls are TRBV6-5 and TRBJ2-7, with 10 bases aligning to TRBD2. The V gene's germline CDR1 is MNHEY and CDR2 SVGAGI. The length of the CDR3 is 16 residues. V lost 3 bases, J lost 2 bases, and 7 bases stayed unmatched. In nucleotides, the CDR3 is TGTGCCAGCAGTTATCCGGCTAGCGGGGGTGCCTACGAGCAGTACTTC. Protein product: CASSYPASGGAYEQYF.